This entry concerns a single TCR beta chain. This entry belongs to a study of cytomegalovirus exposure and HLA in healthy donors. It was with 60 Vbeta and 13 Jbeta primers that the PCR ran. Assay: immunoSEQ multiplex PCR; the TCRdb copy retains only in-frame clones and omits some. This table has about 31,000 clones, 80% to 90% appearing once. The sequence came from a boy under 18 in good health and CMV-seronegative. Sequencing was done on a sample of PBMCs.

As DNA, the CDR3 is TGTGCCAGCATGGGAAACATGGGGCAGAACGAGCAGTACTTC. Translation: CASMGNMGQNEQYF. J is TRBJ2-7 and V is TRBV27; D is perhaps TRBD1 (5 bases). The CDR3 loop spans 14 amino acids. Trimming left V 7 bases short and J 5 bases short, with 18 bases between. Germline V gene data show CDR1 as MNHEY and CDR2 as SMNVEV (reference sequence).